The 32 T cell receptor beta chains presented below share a single source sample, sequenced in a study of CD8+ T cells in alopecia areata. cDNA serving as the sequencing template came from extracted, reverse transcribed RNA. Measured with immunoSEQ multiplex PCR; TCRdb has only the in-frame clones, and not every one. There are approximately 160,000 clones in the sample; approximately 57% occur only once, and 11% to 15% lies in the top ten. Treatment indicated: oral pan-JAK inhibitor, 5-10 mg twice daily. Sequenced here: CD4+ T cells sorted from blood, sampled at week 24, from a patient treated with tofacitinib. These receptors originate from a human donor with alopecia areata.

The chain recombines TRBV15 with TRBJ1-2; the D gene is possibly TRBD1 (5 bases). The germline CDR1 and CDR2 sequences are LNHNV and YYDKDF (reference sequence). The germline V and J ends were trimmed by 4 bases and 6 bases, with 18 bases remaining between them. This CDR3 has 15 residues. The CDR3 here is CATSTRDGGLHGYTF. In DNA, the CDR3 is TGTGCCACCAGCACCCGGGACGGAGGACTCCATGGCTACACCTTC.

This clone occurred a few times. The chain employs TRBV14 and TRBJ2-1; D assignment may be TRBD1 or TRBD2 (5 bases each). Germline loops: CDR1 SGHDN, CDR2 FVKESK. V was cut by 4 bases and J by 0 bases, with 10 bases left in between. This CDR3 has 15 amino acids. CDR3 region: CASSPVGTSYNEQFF. CDR3 sequence (DNA): TGTGCCAGCAGCCCGGTCGGGACCTCCTACAATGAGCAGTTCTTC.

The J gene is TRBJ1-4, the V gene TRBV30, with D possibly matching TRBD1 (5 bases). CDR1 is GTSNPN, CDR2 SVGIG, per germline (reference sequence). The CDR3 length is 13 residues. V lost 2 bases and J 7 bases, leaving 11 bases between the germline ends. The CDR3 is CAWSWRGSEKLFF. CDR3 nucleotides: TGTGCCTGGAGTTGGCGGGGGAGTGAAAAACTGTTTTTT. Drawing the rest from reference TRBV30 and TRBJ1-4, the complete variable domain is SQTIHQWPATLVQPVGSPLSLECTVEGTSNPNLYWYRQAAGRGLQLLFYSVGIGQISSEVPQNLSASRPQDRQFILSSKKLLLSDSGFYLCAWSWRGSEKLFFGSGTQLSVL.

J is TRBJ2-2 and V is TRBV19; no reliable D call. V lost 3 bases and J lost 6, with 5 bases in between. This CDR3 region has 12 residues. Looked up from germline, CDR1 is LNHDA and CDR2 is SQIVND (reference sequence). CDR3 nucleotides: TGTGCCAGTAGTATTTTCCCCGGGGAGCTGTTTTTT. It yields the protein CASSIFPGELFF.

The J gene is TRBJ2-7, the V gene TRBV5-1, with TRBD2 identical over 8 bases. The CDR3 sequence is 15 residues long. After removal of 4 bases from V and 6 bases from J, the junction contained 12 bases not matched to a gene. Germline V gives CDR1 SGHRS, CDR2 YFSETQ. The CDR3 sequence is CASSPGVGGGLEQYF. The CDR3 DNA is TGCGCCAGCAGCCCCGGGGTTGGCGGGGGGCTCGAGCAGTACTTC. Drawing the rest from reference TRBV5-1 and TRBJ2-7, the complete variable domain is KAGVTQTPRYLIKTRGQQVTLSCSPISGHRSVSWYQQTPGQGLQFLFEYFSETQRNKGNFPGRFSGRQFSNSRSEMNVSTLELGDSALYLCASSPGVGGGLEQYFGPGTRLTVT.

This clone was recorded a few times. The J gene is TRBJ2-7, the V gene TRBV7-9; 10 bases are a match to TRBD1. CDR3 size: 14 residues. The J segment lost 5 bases and the V segment lost 5 bases, leaving 6 bases of the junction unmatched. Germline V gene sequence: CDR1 SEHNR, CDR2 FQNEAQ (reference sequence). CDR3 region: CASSPDRGRDEQYF. The CDR3 nucleotides are TGTGCCAGCAGCCCCGACAGGGGGCGGGACGAGCAGTACTTC.

This sequence joins TRBV6-1 and TRBJ2-3, with D possibly TRBD2 on 6 matching bases. V lost 3 bases, J lost 4 bases, and 14 bases lay in between. Per germline, CDR1 MNHNS and CDR2 SASEGT. This CDR3 is built from 15 residues. CDR3 sequence reads: CASSDAGGASDTQYF. In nucleotides, the CDR3 is TGTGCCAGCAGTGATGCCGGGGGTGCCTCAGATACGCAGTATTTT.

The gene calls are TRBV29-1 and TRBJ1-2; D is possibly TRBD1 (5 bases). V gave up 7 bases and J gave up 5 bases, with 14 bases separating them. Germline V gene data show CDR1 as SQVTM and CDR2 as ANQGSEA. CDR3 length: 12 amino acids. DNA for the CDR3: TGCAGCGCTCTCTCAGGGCCTTATGGCTACACCTTC. Its translation is CSALSGPYGYTF.

This rearrangement joins TRBV29-1 to TRBJ2-7, with D tentatively TRBD1 (5 bases). Germline assignment: CDR1 SQVTM and CDR2 ANQGSEA. This CDR3 is 11 amino acids long. Trimming left V 2 bases short and J 3 bases short, with 5 bases between. The DNA for the CDR3 is TGCAGCGTTGAACAGGGCTACGAGCAGTACTTC. It specifies CSVEQGYEQYF.

A few counts support this clone. V usage is TRBV13 and J usage is TRBJ2-3, with D uncertain. The CDR3 loop spans 13 amino acids. CDR1 and CDR2 from the germline V gene are PRHDT and FYEKMQ (reference sequence). Trimming pared 4 bases from V and 5 bases from J, leaving 10 bases between. CDR3 nucleotide sequence: TGTGCCAGCAGCTCCTCTGGGAAAGATACGCAGTATTTT. Protein: CASSSSGKDTQYF.

The chain combines TRBV6-1 with TRBJ2-3; D is unclear. Germline-derived CDR1 and CDR2 are MNHNS and SASEGT. There are 11 residues in the CDR3. The V and J ends lost 6 bases and 5 bases respectively, with 6 bases between them. The CDR3 nucleotides are TGTGCCAGCAGGAACAGAGATACGCAGTATTTT. Residues: CASRNRDTQYF.

This clone was detected only a few times. The DNA of the CDR3 is TGCAGCGTCGCACAGGGTAACTATGGCTACACCTTC. Encoded protein: CSVAQGNYGYTF. The rearrangement uses TRBV29-1 and TRBJ1-2, with D possibly matching TRBD1 (6 bases). The CDR3 runs 12 residues. In germline, CDR1 is SQVTM, CDR2 ANQGSEA. V was pared by 6 bases and J by 1 base, with 9 bases between.

This rearrangement joins TRBV6-6 to TRBJ2-7, with D perhaps matching TRBD1 (6 bases). This CDR3 has 14 residues. V was trimmed by 6 bases and J by 5 bases, leaving 17 bases between them. Germline V gene lookup returns CDR1 MNHNY and CDR2 SVGAGI (reference sequence). The CDR3 spells CASSTLGRGNEQYF. The CDR3 DNA reads TGTGCCAGCAGCACCCTGGGCAGGGGCAACGAGCAGTACTTC.

The chain uses TRBV30 and TRBJ1-6; the D is unclear. This CDR3 spans 11 amino acids. The V end lost 5 bases, the J end lost 7 bases, and 6 bases lay between the germline ends. CDR1 GTSNPN and CDR2 SVGIG come from the germline V gene (reference sequence). This chain's CDR3 is CAWGPNSPLHF. The CDR3 DNA sequence: TGTGCCTGGGGGCCGAATTCACCCCTCCACTTT.

The DNA for the CDR3 is TGTGCCAGCAGCGTAGACGGTTCGAGTATCTACGAGCAGTACTTC. Protein product: CASSVDGSSIYEQYF. The rearrangement joins TRBV9 to TRBJ2-7; D is uncertain. Trimming left V 0 bases short and J 3 bases short, with 13 bases between. The CDR3 covers 15 residues. The germline gives CDR1 SGDLS, CDR2 YYNGEE.

The table lists this clone with a few counts. The rearrangement links TRBV25-1 to TRBJ2-2, with D unclear. V shed 3 bases and J shed 1 base, with 3 bases lying between them. Germline V lookup: CDR1 MGHDK, CDR2 SYGVNS. The CDR3 spans 13 residues. CDR3 sequence (DNA): TGTGCCAGCAGTGATAAGAACACCGGGGAGCTGTTTTTT. Residues: CASSDKNTGELFF. Variable domain in full (rest from reference TRBV25-1 and TRBJ2-2): EADIYQTPRYLVIGTGKKITLECSQTMGHDKMYWYQQDPGMELHLIHYSYGVNSTEKGDLSSESTVSRIRTEHFPLTLESARPSHTSQYLCASSDKNTGELFFGEGSRLTVL.

CDR3 sequence: CATIRANYGYTF. The CDR3 nucleotides read TGTGCCACGATCAGGGCTAACTATGGCTACACCTTC. The rearrangement uses TRBV6-5 and TRBJ1-2, with D possibly TRBD1 on 5 matching bases. From germline, CDR1 is MNHEY and CDR2 SVGAGI. The CDR3 totals 12 residues. Trimming pared 10 bases from V and 0 bases from J, leaving 9 bases between.

V gene TRBV29-1 combines with J gene TRBJ2-5, with D perhaps being TRBD1 or TRBD2 (6 bases each). The CDR3 is made up of 15 amino acids. The germline V and J ends were trimmed by 8 bases and 1 base, with 20 bases remaining between them. Germline values: CDR1 SQVTM, CDR2 ANQGSEA. The CDR3 DNA follows: TGCAGCCCGGAGGGGTTGGGGGGCGGCCAAGAGACCCAGTACTTC. Translated, it gives CSPEGLGGGQETQYF.

The rearrangement links TRBV2 to TRBJ2-6; possibly TRBD1 for D (5 bases). Germline CDR1 reads SNHLY; CDR2 reads FYNNEI. Trimming shortened V by 2 bases and J by 2 bases, and 7 bases separated the two germline ends. CDR3 length: 15 amino acids. DNA for the CDR3: TGTGCCAGCAGTGAACAGGGTGCTGGGGCCAACGTCCTGACTTTC. This codes for CASSEQGAGANVLTF.

Written as DNA, the CDR3 is TGTGCCAGCAGGAGAGCGGGGGGGTACAATGAGCAGTTCTTC. Protein sequence: CASRRAGGYNEQFF. The chain uses TRBV6-5 and TRBJ2-1; 10 positions match TRBD2. Germline trimming cut 6 bases from V and 4 bases from J; bases unmatched to any gene: 3. Germline CDR1 is MNHEY and CDR2 is SVGAGI. The CDR3 is 14 residues long.

This clone came up a few times. The gene calls are TRBV6-1 and TRBJ1-5, with D uncertain. The CDR3 has 17 residues. V lost 4 bases and J 0 bases, leaving 16 bases between the germline ends. Germline V gene sequence: CDR1 MNHNS, CDR2 SASEGT. The CDR3 DNA sequence: TGTGCCAGCAGTGCGTCTGGGGTCGGTCGTAGCAATCAGCCCCAGCATTTT. Protein sequence: CASSASGVGRSNQPQHF.

This clone came up once. This sequence joins TRBV30 and TRBJ2-4, with D unresolved. The CDR3 loop spans 11 amino acids. Germline loops: CDR1 GTSNPN, CDR2 SVGIG (reference sequence). Between the trimmed V and J ends, which lost 2 bases and 6 bases, there was a span of 5 bases. CDR3 region: CAWSSGNIQYF. Written as DNA, the CDR3 is TGTGCCTGGAGTTCTGGAAACATTCAGTACTTC.

This clone was detected a few times. V and J are TRBV30 and TRBJ1-6; the D is unclear. Germline V CDR1 and CDR2: GTSNPN, SVGIG (reference sequence). The length of the CDR3 is 13 residues. Trimming shortened V by 2 bases and J by 9 bases, and 11 bases separated the two germline ends. CDR3 sequence (DNA): TGTGCCTGGAGTCGGGGTTTCGGTTCACCCCTCCACTTT. This encodes CAWSRGFGSPLHF. Full variable domain (outside the CDR3, taken from reference TRBV30 and TRBJ1-6): SQTIHQWPATLVQPVGSPLSLECTVEGTSNPNLYWYRQAAGRGLQLLFYSVGIGQISSEVPQNLSASRPQDRQFILSSKKLLLSDSGFYLCAWSRGFGSPLHFGNGTRLTVT.

This clone came up a few times. J is TRBJ2-3 and V is TRBV6-1; a possible D gene is TRBD1 (5 bases). The V gene's germline CDR1 is MNHNS and CDR2 SASEGT. Deletions cut 8 bases from V and 0 bases from J, with 9 bases between. The CDR3 has 13 amino acids. CDR3 bases: TGTGCCAGCGAATCAGGGAGCACAGATACGCAGTATTTT. It specifies CASESGSTDTQYF.

The chain combines TRBV7-8 with TRBJ2-1, with D perhaps TRBD2 (5 bases). This CDR3 has 15 residues. Per germline, CDR1 SGHVS and CDR2 FQNEAQ. Trimming removed 2 bases at V and 3 bases at J, with 11 bases between. In nucleotides, the CDR3 is TGTGCCAGCAGCTTACTCCCCGGGGACTACAATGAGCAGTTCTTC. Amino acids: CASSLLPGDYNEQFF.

The genes are TRBV5-1 and TRBJ2-2, with a weak D call TRBD1 (5 bases). Trimming removed 4 bases from V and 2 bases from J, with 9 bases in between. This CDR3 has 14 amino acids. From germline, CDR1 is SGHRS and CDR2 YFSETQ. The CDR3 nucleotides are TGCGCCAGCAGCACGGACACTAACACCGGGGAGCTGTTTTTT. Encoded protein: CASSTDTNTGELFF.

There are a few counts of this clone. The chain has TRBV7-2 and TRBJ1-6, with D perhaps TRBD1 (6 bases). V was shortened by 5 bases and J by 7 bases, with 12 bases between the two germline ends. This CDR3 contains 14 residues. Germline assignment: CDR1 SGHTA and CDR2 FQGNSA. CDR3 region: CASSGGPRNSPLHF. For the CDR3, the DNA is TGTGCCAGCAGCGGGGGCCCGAGGAATTCACCCCTCCACTTT.

The table lists this clone with many counts. The chain combines TRBV11-2 with TRBJ2-3; D perhaps matches TRBD2 (6 bases). There are 15 residues in the CDR3. The V end was cut by 5 bases, the J end by 3 bases, with 15 bases between. The germline V gene encodes CDR1 SGHAT and CDR2 FQNNGV. This CDR3 reads CASSAGRSGTDTQYF. The CDR3 DNA sequence: TGTGCCAGCAGCGCAGGGAGGTCAGGGACAGATACGCAGTATTTT. Full variable domain (rest looked up from reference TRBV11-2 and TRBJ2-3): EAGVAQSPRYKIIEKRQSVAFWCNPISGHATLYWYQQILGQGPKLLIQFQNNGVVDDSQLPKDRFSAERLKGVDSTLKIQPAKLEDSAVYLCASSAGRSGTDTQYFGPGTRLTVL.

The chain links TRBV7-9 to TRBJ2-1, with TRBD2 identical over 11 bases. J gave up 11 bases and V 5 bases, and 17 bases lay outside the gene matches. The CDR3 length is 17 residues. The germline gives CDR1 SEHNR, CDR2 FQNEAQ (reference sequence). The CDR3 here is CASSQTSGATDLTKQFF. CDR3 in DNA: TGTGCCAGCAGCCAGACTAGCGGGGCCACCGACTTAACAAAGCAGTTCTTC.

The rearrangement links TRBV7-9 to TRBJ2-6; perhaps TRBD2 as D (6 bases). Trimming took off 7 bases at V and 0 bases at J, with 13 bases between the two ends. Germline loops: CDR1 SEHNR, CDR2 FQNEAQ (reference sequence). The length of the CDR3 is 16 residues. CDR3 DNA sequence: TGTGCCAGCATTTCTTTCGGGGGCTCTGGGGCCAACGTCCTGACTTTC. Translating gives CASISFGGSGANVLTF.

This clone was detected only a few times. This rearrangement joins TRBV23-1 to TRBJ1-2; possible D gene TRBD1, 5 bases. TRBV23-1 is reported as an ORF; its role is uncertain. This CDR3 is 13 amino acids long. With 8 bases removed from V and 7 bases from J, the gap between germline ends came to 17 bases. Here the CDR3 reads CASVSFRVGGYTF. The DNA for the CDR3 is TGCGCCAGCGTCTCGTTCAGGGTGGGTGGCTACACCTTC.

The sample holds one count of this clone. The chain is built from TRBV7-2 and TRBJ2-1; perhaps TRBD2 as D (5 bases). The germline gives CDR1 SGHTA, CDR2 FQGNSA. The CDR3 consists of 13 residues. With 5 bases removed from V and 3 bases from J, the gap between germline ends came to 8 bases. The CDR3 loop reads CASSPDYYNEQFF. DNA of the CDR3: TGTGCCAGCAGCCCAGACTACTACAATGAGCAGTTCTTC.